One sample yielded the 27 T cell receptor beta chains listed below, sequenced in a study of T cell responses to AZD1222 COVID-19 vaccine. Sequenced by immunoSEQ multiplex PCR; TCRdb stores in-frame clones only, minus some. The sample has 95,000 to 130,000 clones; about 90% are singletons. Sequences were derived from peripheral blood, sampled on day 0 of AZD1222 vaccination. The receptors here all came from an adult in good health.

This clone has just one count. V is TRBV7-2 and J is TRBJ2-2; D is unclear. The germline CDR1 and CDR2 sequences are SGHTA and FQGNSA. There are 14 residues in the CDR3. Trimming left V 1 base short and J 4 bases short, with 7 bases between. This chain's CDR3 is CASSLVGFTGELFF. The CDR3 nucleotides read TGTGCCAGCAGCTTAGTGGGGTTCACCGGGGAGCTGTTTTTT.

This clone was detected only a few times. The chain combines TRBV4-1 with TRBJ2-3; D is ambiguous. The CDR3 length is 14 residues. The V and J ends lost 1 base and 0 bases respectively, with 5 bases between them. From germline, CDR1 is MGHRA and CDR2 YSYEKL. CDR3 residues: CASSQGASTDTQYF. CDR3 nucleotide sequence: TGCGCCAGCAGCCAAGGGGCTAGCACAGATACGCAGTATTTT.

This clone appeared many times. CDR3 coding DNA: TGTGCCAGCAGCCCCACGCTGAGGGGGGAAGAGACCCAGTACTTC. Amino acids: CASSPTLRGEETQYF. V usage is TRBV9 and J usage is TRBJ2-5; D tentatively reads TRBD1 or TRBD2 (6 bases each). Looked up from germline, CDR1 is SGDLS and CDR2 is YYNGEE. Between the trimmed V and J ends, which lost 4 bases and 3 bases, there was a span of 16 bases. The CDR3 runs to 15 residues. Full variable domain (outside the CDR3, taken from reference TRBV9 and TRBJ2-5): DSGVTQTPKHLITATGQRVTLRCSPRSGDLSVYWYQQSLDQGLQFLIQYYNGEERAKGNILERFSAQQFPDLHSELNLSSLELGDSALYFCASSPTLRGEETQYFGPGTRLLVL.

The chain recombines TRBV18 with TRBJ1-1; TRBD1 matches 7 bases. The ends lost 4 bases at V and 6 bases at J; junction bases unmatched: 14. The CDR3 spans 16 residues. The germline V gene has CDR1 KGHSH and CDR2 LQKENI. The CDR3 DNA reads as TGTGCCAGCTCACTAATATTAACAGGGGATAAGGCTGAAGCTTTCTTT. Protein sequence: CASSLILTGDKAEAFF.

This chain uses TRBV5-6 with TRBJ2-1; maybe TRBD1 (5 bases). V gave up 1 base and J gave up 2 bases, with 16 bases separating them. Germline values: CDR1 SGHDT, CDR2 YYEEEE. The CDR3 is made up of 17 amino acids. CDR3 bases: TGTGCCAGCAGCTTGAGTGGAAGTAAGGGGCCCTACAATGAGCAGTTCTTC. It is translated as CASSLSGSKGPYNEQFF.

This chain links TRBV5-1 with TRBJ2-7; D remains unclear. The V end was cut by 6 bases, the J end by 3 bases, with 16 bases between. Germline CDR1 SGHRS, CDR2 YFSETQ. This CDR3 contains 14 residues. This CDR3 reads CASKPRADGYEQYF. The CDR3 DNA reads as TGCGCCAGCAAGCCCCGGGCCGACGGCTACGAGCAGTACTTC.

This clone is a singleton in its sample. The chain has TRBV19 and TRBJ1-1; D perhaps matches TRBD1 (6 bases). Trimming cost V 4 bases and J 1 base, with 10 bases left between them. The CDR3 spans 14 residues. Germline V gives CDR1 LNHDA, CDR2 SQIVND (reference sequence). The CDR3 loop is CASSSGTTNTEAFF. In nucleotides, the CDR3 is TGTGCCAGTAGTAGCGGGACAACGAACACTGAAGCTTTCTTT.

V and J are TRBV6-4 and TRBJ2-1; D is uncertain. This CDR3 contains 11 residues. The V gene's germline CDR1 is MRHNA and CDR2 SNTAGT. Trimming shortened V by 9 bases and J by 6 bases, and 9 bases separated the two germline ends. DNA of the CDR3: TGTGCCAGTGGTTGGGGCAATGAGCAGTTCTTC. This encodes CASGWGNEQFF.

Details on this clone: Other DNA variants within this sample encode the same CDR3. This chain joins TRBV7-8 and TRBJ2-3; 8 bases agree with TRBD1. Germline values: CDR1 SGHVS, CDR2 FQNEAQ. The CDR3 is 15 residues long. Trimming took 2 bases from V and 3 from J; bases not matched to a gene: 4. CDR3 in DNA: TGTGCCAGCAGCTTACTCAGGGGGCGAACAGATACGCAGTATTTT. This encodes CASSLLRGRTDTQYF.

This chain joins TRBV15 and TRBJ1-5, with a weak D call TRBD1 (6 bases). Germline loops: CDR1 LNHNV, CDR2 YYDKDF (reference sequence). Trimming removed 0 bases at V and 5 bases at J, with 11 bases between. The CDR3 sequence is 15 residues long. The CDR3 region has the DNA TGTGCCACCAGCAGAGATCAGTGGGGGCATCAGCCCCAGCATTTT. Amino acids: CATSRDQWGHQPQHF. Full variable domain (remainder filled in from reference TRBV15 and TRBJ1-5): DAMVIQNPRYQVTQFGKPVTLSCSQTLNHNVMYWYQQKSSQAPKLLFHYYDKDFNNEADTPDNFQSRRPNTSFCFLDIRSPGLGDTAMYLCATSRDQWGHQPQHFGDGTRLSIL.

This chain joins TRBV6-2 or TRBV6-3 and TRBJ1-2; TRBD1 might be the D (6 bases). V lost 5 bases and J lost 3, with 10 bases in between. The CDR3 contains 13 residues. Germline loops: CDR1 MNHEY, CDR2 SVGEGT. CDR3 sequence (DNA): TGTGCCAGCAGTGAGGACAGTTACTATGGCTACACCTTC. Residues: CASSEDSYYGYTF.

This clone was seen a few times. The chain links TRBV7-9 to TRBJ2-1; TRBD2 aligns across 7 bases. Germline V gives CDR1 SEHNR, CDR2 FQNEAQ (reference sequence). This CDR3 spans 15 amino acids. With V trimmed by 8 bases and J by 6 bases, 13 bases remained unmatched. CDR3 sequence reads: CASRRAGADRNEQFF. CDR3 sequence (DNA): TGTGCCAGCCGGCGTGCGGGAGCGGACCGCAATGAGCAGTTCTTC.

The chain links TRBV18 to TRBJ2-5, with 7 bases that match TRBD2. The CDR3 is 17 amino acids. V trimming: 3 bases; J trimming: 1 base; junction bases outside the gene matches: 11. The germline CDR1 and CDR2 sequences are KGHSH and LQKENI. CDR3 coding DNA: TGTGCCAGCTCACCCCTCGGACTGACGGGGGGCCAAGAGACCCAGTACTTC. It yields the protein CASSPLGLTGGQETQYF. Combining the CDR3 with reference TRBV18 and TRBJ2-5 gives the whole variable domain NAGVMQNPRHLVRRRGQEARLRCSPMKGHSHVYWYRQLPEEGLKFMVYLQKENIIDESGMPKERFSAEFPKEGPSILRIQQVVRGDSAAYFCASSPLGLTGGQETQYFGPGTRLLVL.

Only one count was recorded for this clone. The genes are TRBV29-1 and TRBJ1-3, with a weak D call TRBD1 (5 bases). Trimming shortened V by 4 bases and J by 3 bases, and 13 bases separated the two germline ends. Germline CDR1 is SQVTM and CDR2 is ANQGSEA. The CDR3 covers 14 residues. CDR3 nucleotides: TGCAGCGTTGCTAAGGGGAACGGTGGAAACACCATATATTTT. Translated: CSVAKGNGGNTIYF.

The chain employs TRBV5-1 and TRBJ2-7; D may be TRBD1 (6 bases). From germline, CDR1 is SGHRS and CDR2 YFSETQ. V dropped 5 bases and J dropped 5 bases, with 17 bases sitting between them. The CDR3 sequence is 14 residues long. The chain's CDR3 is CASRDSSDVHEQYF. CDR3 coding DNA: TGCGCCAGCAGGGACAGCTCCGATGTCCACGAGCAGTACTTC.

The chain joins TRBV5-1 to TRBJ2-7; 8 bases fit TRBD1. The CDR3 has 12 residues. V trimming: 4 bases; J trimming: 5 bases; junction bases outside the gene matches: 2. CDR1 and CDR2 (germline): SGHRS, YFSETQ. The CDR3 DNA is TGCGCCAGCAGCGAGGACAGGGACGAGCAGTACTTC. It yields the protein CASSEDRDEQYF. Full variable domain (missing parts from reference TRBV5-1 and TRBJ2-7): KAGVTQTPRYLIKTRGQQVTLSCSPISGHRSVSWYQQTPGQGLQFLFEYFSETQRNKGNFPGRFSGRQFSNSRSEMNVSTLELGDSALYLCASSEDRDEQYFGPGTRLTVT.

The chain combines TRBV5-4 with TRBJ1-6, with 9 bases fitting TRBD1. The J segment lost 6 bases and the V segment lost 4 bases, leaving 2 bases of the junction unmatched. The germline V gene has CDR1 SGHNT and CDR2 YYREEE (reference sequence). The CDR3 is made up of 14 amino acids. CDR3 protein: CASSRDRANSPLHF. Here the CDR3 DNA reads TGTGCCAGCAGCCGGGACAGGGCTAATTCACCCCTCCACTTT. The whole variable domain, remainder taken from reference TRBV5-4 and TRBJ1-6, is ETGVTQSPTHLIKTRGQQVTLRCSSQSGHNTVSWYQQALGQGPQFIFQYYREEENGRGNFPPRFSGLQFPNYSSELNVNALELDDSALYLCASSRDRANSPLHFGNGTRLTVT.

This CDR3 reads CASSVSLSSYGYTF. DNA for the CDR3: TGTGCCAGCAGCGTATCTCTTAGCTCGTATGGCTACACCTTC. The J gene is TRBJ1-2, the V gene TRBV9; no clear D. Germline loops: CDR1 SGDLS, CDR2 YYNGEE. Trimming shortened V by 1 base and J by 5 bases, and 12 bases separated the two germline ends. The CDR3 consists of 14 residues.

This clone was observed a single time. CDR3 protein: CAIRDDRVYGYTF. CDR3 sequence (DNA): TGTGCCATCAGAGATGACAGGGTCTATGGCTACACCTTC. The V call is TRBV10-3, the J call TRBJ1-2; 7 bases match TRBD1. The germline CDR1 and CDR2 sequences are ENHRY and SYGVKD. V trimming: 6 bases; J trimming: 4 bases; junction bases outside the gene matches: 5. This CDR3 has 13 residues.

The CDR3 coding sequence is TGCGCCAGCAGCCAAGGACTAGGAGGAGGGGGTTATACTGTTGAGCAGTTCTTC. It translates to CASSQGLGGGGYTVEQFF. The chain recombines TRBV4-3 with TRBJ2-1; D could derive from TRBD1 or TRBD2 (6 bases each). The germline V gene has CDR1 LGHNA and CDR2 YSLEER. This CDR3 is built from 18 residues. Deletions cut 1 base from V and 9 bases from J, with 25 bases between.

This chain links TRBV7-2 with TRBJ1-5; D gene ambiguous. Germline-derived CDR1 and CDR2 are SGHTA and FQGNSA. The CDR3 has 15 amino acids. V was cut by 1 base and J by 0 bases, with 7 bases left in between. The CDR3 sequence is CASSLDGDSNQPQHF. The CDR3 DNA is TGTGCCAGCAGCTTAGACGGGGATAGCAATCAGCCCCAGCATTTT.

This clone was detected only once. This chain connects TRBV5-1 to TRBJ2-7; no definite D call. Germline V gene data show CDR1 as SGHRS and CDR2 as YFSETQ. Between the trimmed V and J ends, which lost 0 bases and 6 bases, there was a span of 16 bases. The CDR3 runs to 15 residues. For the CDR3, the DNA is TGCGCCAGCAGCTTGGAAGTCGGATCCTCGGGCGAGCAGTACTTC. This gives the protein CASSLEVGSSGEQYF.

This chain joins TRBV28 and TRBJ2-7, with 7 bases matching TRBD1. Trimming took 6 bases from V and 1 from J; bases not matched to a gene: 3. Germline CDR1 MDHEN, CDR2 SYDVKM. The CDR3 spans 13 residues. This CDR3 reads CASRPGQSYEQYF. CDR3 bases: TGTGCCAGCAGACCGGGACAGTCCTACGAGCAGTACTTC.

The chain has TRBV5-5 and TRBJ2-1; TRBD1 might be the D (6 bases). Germline loops: CDR1 SGHKS, CDR2 YYEKEE (reference sequence). This CDR3 comprises 15 residues. V was cut by 0 bases and J by 1 base, with 8 bases left in between. DNA for the CDR3: TGTGCCAGCAGCTTGGGAGGGACATCCTACAATGAGCAGTTCTTC. The encoded protein is CASSLGGTSYNEQFF.

V and J are TRBV6-2 or TRBV6-3 and TRBJ1-2; the D is unclear. CDR1 is MNHEY and CDR2 is SVGEGT in the germline V gene. V was trimmed by 3 bases and J by 2 bases, leaving 4 bases between them. The CDR3 runs 12 residues. The CDR3 DNA reads as TGTGCCAGCAGTTATCGGAACTATGGCTACACCTTC. As protein: CASSYRNYGYTF.

V and J are TRBV28 and TRBJ2-3; tentative D call: TRBD2 (5 bases). This CDR3 has 17 amino acids. The V end was cut by 3 bases, the J end by 0 bases, with 16 bases between. Germline V gene data show CDR1 as MDHEN and CDR2 as SYDVKM. The CDR3: CASSFLFAAESTDTQYF. CDR3 DNA sequence: TGTGCCAGCAGTTTTCTCTTCGCAGCGGAGAGCACAGATACGCAGTATTTT. Based on the CDR3 plus reference TRBV28 and TRBJ2-3, the full variable domain is DVKVTQSSRYLVKRTGEKVFLECVQDMDHENMFWYRQDPGLGLRLIYFSYDVKMKEKGDIPEGYSVSREKKERFSLILESASTNQTSMYLCASSFLFAAESTDTQYFGPGTRLTVL.

The chain recombines TRBV7-9 with TRBJ1-6; D is unclear. The CDR3 consists of 12 residues. The germline V and J ends were trimmed by 5 bases and 8 bases, with 7 bases remaining between them. CDR1 is SEHNR, CDR2 FQNEAQ, per germline (reference sequence). The CDR3 nucleotides are TGTGCCAGCAGCCACCCCTATTCACCCCTCCACTTT. Translating it yields CASSHPYSPLHF.